This is a list of T cell receptor beta chains from one sample in a study of T cell responses to AZD1222 COVID-19 vaccine. Profiling relied on immunoSEQ multiplex PCR, and the TCRdb table lists in-frame clones only, not all of them. The sample carries fewer than 110,000 clones, roughly 87% recorded once. The input for sequencing was peripheral blood, taken on day 0 of AZD1222 vaccination. These receptor sequences come from an adult in good health. The CDR3 runs from the conserved cysteine through the conserved F or W.

CSVDGALTEAFF 12 TRBJ1-1 TRBV29-1
CASSLGTGPSYNEQFF 16 TRBJ2-1 TRBV7-9
CASSPLGRGLSSYEQYF 17 TRBJ2-7 TRBV6-2/TRBV6-3
CAWSLHRNTEAFF 13 TRBJ1-1 TRBV30
CASSPGNNQPQHF 13 TRBJ1-5 TRBV18
CASRPMQGAYEQYF 14 TRBJ2-7 TRBV6-5
CASSLKSNQPQHF 13 TRBJ1-5 TRBV19
CASRRSGGAGGYTF 14 TRBJ1-2 TRBV5-6
CASSEGTGPSYEQYF 15 TRBJ2-7 TRBV2
CASSIRGPGLGKLFF 15 TRBJ1-4 TRBV6-2/TRBV6-3
CASSMGIKEYGYTF 14 TRBJ1-2 TRBV19
CASRQGQFYGYTF 13 TRBJ1-2 TRBV6-5
CASATDLGTQYF 12 TRBJ2-3 TRBV11-2
CASSHSGEPYNEQFF 15 TRBJ2-1 TRBV11-2
CASSLPRSANEKLFF 15 TRBJ1-4 TRBV19
CASSAKGLTLETQYF 15 TRBJ2-5 TRBV5-4
CASSSRQNTEAFF 13 TRBJ1-1 TRBV11-3
CASRPGAGGTPRQPQHF 17 TRBJ1-5 TRBV19
CASSQADRLNTEAFF 15 TRBJ1-1 TRBV3-1/TRBV3-2
CASSVELGGTEAFF 14 TRBJ1-1 TRBV9
CATSPAATPGEKLFF 15 TRBJ1-4 TRBV27
CASSPASGNTIYF 13 TRBJ1-3 TRBV7-9
CASSYSSRISNQPQHF 16 TRBJ1-5 TRBV6-2/TRBV6-3